This is a list of T cell receptor beta chains from one sample in a study of blood T cells in healthy people across ages. Via MiXCR, TCRdb re-called the 5' RACE reads, giving one row per CDR3 protein. This sample has some 790,000 distinct CDR3 sequences, with more than 25% found just once. The sequenced material came from blood. The receptors derive from a woman older than 75 in good health. CDR3s include the opening cysteine and the closing phenylalanine or tryptophan. D genes are given only for firm matches. Clone size is stated in some rows and not others, as once, few, many or a class when expanded.

cdr3_nt: TGCGCCAGCAGTCATGGGGGCGGGGAGCTGTTTTTT
cdr3_aa: CASSHGGGELFF
clone_size: few
v_call: TRBV5-1
j_call: TRBJ2-2
d_call: -

cdr3_nt: TGCGCCAGCAGTGAGAGACTAGCGGGGGTCAATGAGCAGTTCTTC
cdr3_aa: CASSERLAGVNEQFF
clone_size: few
v_call: TRBV10-2
j_call: TRBJ2-1
d_call: TRBD2

cdr3_nt: TGTGCCAGCAGCTTACGTTCGGGGAACACTGAAGCTTTCTTT
cdr3_aa: CASSLRSGNTEAFF
clone_size: -
v_call: TRBV7-9
j_call: TRBJ1-1
d_call: -

cdr3_nt: TGCAGTGCTATTAGGACTAGCAAAAATGAGCAGTACTTC
cdr3_aa: CSAIRTSKNEQYF
clone_size: -
v_call: TRBV20-1
j_call: TRBJ2-7
d_call: TRBD2

cdr3_nt: TGTGCCAGCAGCTTGGCCCATACCAGGGGAGGGGGCTACACCTTC
cdr3_aa: CASSLAHTRGGGYTF
clone_size: many
v_call: TRBV5-6
j_call: TRBJ1-2
d_call: -

cdr3_nt: TGTGCCAGCAGATCCCTTGAGAATGAGCAGTTCTTC
cdr3_aa: CASRSLENEQFF
clone_size: -
v_call: TRBV7-9
j_call: TRBJ2-1
d_call: -

cdr3_nt: TGCAGTGCTATGACAGGGCCTAATGAAAAACTGTTTTTT
cdr3_aa: CSAMTGPNEKLFF
clone_size: many
v_call: TRBV20-1
j_call: TRBJ1-4
d_call: TRBD1

cdr3_nt: TGTGCCAGCAGTGGGGGGGTGGCTAGCCAAGAGACCCAGTACTTC
cdr3_aa: CASSGGVASQETQYF
clone_size: -
v_call: TRBV2
j_call: TRBJ2-5
d_call: -

cdr3_nt: TGTGCCTGGAGTGCCCCAGTCTCCTACGAGCAGTACTTC
cdr3_aa: CAWSAPVSYEQYF
clone_size: few
v_call: TRBV30
j_call: TRBJ2-7
d_call: -

cdr3_nt: TGTGCCAGCAGCGTAGGCGGGGGGCACACCGGGGAGCTGTTTTTT
cdr3_aa: CASSVGGGHTGELFF
clone_size: many
v_call: TRBV9
j_call: TRBJ2-2
d_call: TRBD2

cdr3_nt: TGTGCCACCAGTGTAGGGGCTCAAGAGACCCAGTACTTC
cdr3_aa: CATSVGAQETQYF
clone_size: many
v_call: TRBV24-1
j_call: TRBJ2-5
d_call: -

cdr3_nt: TGTGCCAGCAGCCAAGGTGTGGTGGGGGGAATCCCCTACGAGCAGTACTTC
cdr3_aa: CASSQGVVGGIPYEQYF
clone_size: -
v_call: TRBV12-3/TRBV12-4
j_call: TRBJ2-7
d_call: -

cdr3_nt: TGCAGCGTTGATGGGGGGACCCGCGGCTACAATGAGCAGTTCTTC
cdr3_aa: CSVDGGTRGYNEQFF
clone_size: many
v_call: TRBV29-1
j_call: TRBJ2-1
d_call: -

cdr3_nt: TGTGCCAGCAGCTTAGGTCGCGGAGGCCCCTACGAGCAGTGCTTC
cdr3_aa: CASSLGRGGPYEQCF
clone_size: -
v_call: TRBV7-2
j_call: TRBJ2-7
d_call: -

cdr3_nt: TGTGCCAGCAAACAGGGTGGGGGAGAGACCCAGTACTTC
cdr3_aa: CASKQGGGETQYF
clone_size: many
v_call: TRBV7-2
j_call: TRBJ2-5
d_call: -

cdr3_nt: TGTGCCAGCAGTTACTTTTCGGGCTCCCAAGGCACAGATACGCAGTATTTT
cdr3_aa: CASSYFSGSQGTDTQYF
clone_size: -
v_call: TRBV6-6
j_call: TRBJ2-3
d_call: -

cdr3_nt: TGCAGTGCTAGATGGGACAGTTTTACGAATCAGCCCCAGCATTTT
cdr3_aa: CSARWDSFTNQPQHF
clone_size: -
v_call: TRBV20-1
j_call: TRBJ1-5
d_call: TRBD1

cdr3_nt: TGTGCCAGCAGCCATAGAGCGGCGATAGAGACCCAGTACTTC
cdr3_aa: CASSHRAAIETQYF
clone_size: many
v_call: TRBV7-2
j_call: TRBJ2-5
d_call: -

cdr3_nt: TGTGCCAGCAGCGTGGGGGCGGGTCAGCCCCAGCATTTT
cdr3_aa: CASSVGAGQPQHF
clone_size: few
v_call: TRBV9
j_call: TRBJ1-5
d_call: -

cdr3_nt: TGCGCCAGCAGCCAAGACCTAGCGGGAGGTTGGACCGGGGAGCTGTTTTTT
cdr3_aa: CASSQDLAGGWTGELFF
clone_size: -
v_call: TRBV4-3
j_call: TRBJ2-2
d_call: TRBD2

cdr3_nt: TGCAGTGCTAGTCCAGGGAGGAACGGCTATGGCTACACCTTC
cdr3_aa: CSASPGRNGYGYTF
clone_size: many
v_call: TRBV20-1
j_call: TRBJ1-2
d_call: -

cdr3_nt: TGTGCCAGCAGTTACCGGACTAGCGTAAAAATGGACGAGCAGTACTTC
cdr3_aa: CASSYRTSVKMDEQYF
clone_size: many
v_call: TRBV6-6
j_call: TRBJ2-7
d_call: TRBD2

cdr3_nt: TGTGCCAGCAGCTCCCCCAGCCGGTTTTACAATGAGCAGTACTTC
cdr3_aa: CASSSPSRFYNEQYF
clone_size: -
v_call: TRBV7-2
j_call: TRBJ2-7
d_call: -

cdr3_nt: TGTGCCACCGACGACAGGGGGGAGACCCAGTACTTC
cdr3_aa: CATDDRGETQYF
clone_size: -
v_call: TRBV28
j_call: TRBJ2-5
d_call: TRBD1

cdr3_nt: TGCAGTGCTAGACAGGGAGTGTCCTACAATGAGCAGTTCTTC
cdr3_aa: CSARQGVSYNEQFF
clone_size: few
v_call: TRBV20-1
j_call: TRBJ2-1
d_call: -

cdr3_nt: TGCAGCGTTGGGGACAGGTTCTACGAGCAGTACTTC
cdr3_aa: CSVGDRFYEQYF
clone_size: many
v_call: TRBV29-1
j_call: TRBJ2-7
d_call: TRBD1

cdr3_nt: TGTGCCAGCAGCCTACATACAAGGGAGGGGGCAACTAATGAAAAACTGTTTTTT
cdr3_aa: CASSLHTREGATNEKLFF
clone_size: few
v_call: TRBV7-8
j_call: TRBJ1-4
d_call: -

cdr3_nt: TGCAGTGCGATTCCTCCGGGACTAGCGGGGGCGCAGTACTTC
cdr3_aa: CSAIPPGLAGAQYF
clone_size: many
v_call: TRBV20-1
j_call: TRBJ2-7
d_call: TRBD2

cdr3_nt: TGCAGCGTTGAAGTACAGGGTAACACTGAAGCTTTCTTT
cdr3_aa: CSVEVQGNTEAFF
clone_size: -
v_call: TRBV29-1
j_call: TRBJ1-1
d_call: -

cdr3_nt: TGTGCCAGCAGAGAGGGGACTAGCGAGCAGTACTTC
cdr3_aa: CASREGTSEQYF
clone_size: -
v_call: TRBV12-3/TRBV12-4
j_call: TRBJ2-7
d_call: TRBD2

cdr3_nt: TGTGCCAGCTCACCAAATCGGCAGGGGCGATTGGACACTGAAGCTTTCTTT
cdr3_aa: CASSPNRQGRLDTEAFF
clone_size: many
v_call: TRBV18
j_call: TRBJ1-1
d_call: -

cdr3_nt: TGTGCCAGCAACCCCGGCGGAGCGGTCGATACGCAGTATTTT
cdr3_aa: CASNPGGAVDTQYF
clone_size: many
v_call: TRBV6-5
j_call: TRBJ2-3
d_call: -

cdr3_nt: TGTGCCAGCAGTTACCCGGACAGCTCCACTGAAGCTTTCTTT
cdr3_aa: CASSYPDSSTEAFF
clone_size: -
v_call: TRBV6-6
j_call: TRBJ1-1
d_call: -

cdr3_nt: TGTGCCAGCAGCCAAGTAATGACAGGGGGCGGGACTGAAGCTTTCTTT
cdr3_aa: CASSQVMTGGGTEAFF
clone_size: -
v_call: TRBV3-1
j_call: TRBJ1-1
d_call: TRBD1

cdr3_nt: TGTGCCAGCAGCGCCCCGGGGGGTATAGGACCCCTCCACTTT
cdr3_aa: CASSAPGGIGPLHF
clone_size: few
v_call: TRBV7-2
j_call: TRBJ1-6
d_call: -

cdr3_nt: TGTGCCAGCAGCTTATGGAGGGGCACCGGGGAGCTGTTTTTT
cdr3_aa: CASSLWRGTGELFF
clone_size: few
v_call: TRBV5-5
j_call: TRBJ2-2
d_call: -

cdr3_nt: TGTGCCATCAGTGGGACAGGGTTGCACTACGAGCAGTACTTC
cdr3_aa: CAISGTGLHYEQYF
clone_size: -
v_call: TRBV10-3
j_call: TRBJ2-7
d_call: TRBD1

cdr3_nt: TGTGCCAGCAGCAAAAGGGACGCTCGGAGGGGGCAGTACTTC
cdr3_aa: CASSKRDARRGQYF
clone_size: -
v_call: TRBV21-1
j_call: TRBJ2-4
d_call: -

cdr3_nt: TGTGCCATCAGTGCTAGCGGGGCAGGGGAGACCCAGTACTTC
cdr3_aa: CAISASGAGETQYF
clone_size: many
v_call: TRBV10-3
j_call: TRBJ2-5
d_call: TRBD2

cdr3_nt: TGTGCCAGCAGTCCCCCCGGGGCAGGGCGGAACACTGAAGCTTTCTTT
cdr3_aa: CASSPPGAGRNTEAFF
clone_size: -
v_call: TRBV28
j_call: TRBJ1-1
d_call: -

cdr3_nt: TGCAGTGCTCAGACAGGGAGGTCCACAGATACGCAGTATTTT
cdr3_aa: CSAQTGRSTDTQYF
clone_size: many
v_call: TRBV20-1
j_call: TRBJ2-3
d_call: -

cdr3_nt: TGTGCCACCAGTGATTCTACGGGACCGCTACCAGATACGCAGTATTTT
cdr3_aa: CATSDSTGPLPDTQYF
clone_size: many
v_call: TRBV24-1
j_call: TRBJ2-3
d_call: -

cdr3_nt: TGTGCCAGCAGCTTGGGAGGGACTTCCCGCACAGATACGCAGTATTTT
cdr3_aa: CASSLGGTSRTDTQYF
clone_size: -
v_call: TRBV5-4
j_call: TRBJ2-3
d_call: -

cdr3_nt: TGTGCCAGTAGTACACCCGGCTCGGGACAGGGTGGCGAGACCCAGTACTTC
cdr3_aa: CASSTPGSGQGGETQYF
clone_size: -
v_call: TRBV19
j_call: TRBJ2-5
d_call: TRBD1

cdr3_nt: TGTGCCCCGAAGGGAGGGAGCTCCTATAATTCACCCCTCCACTTT
cdr3_aa: CAPKGGSSYNSPLHF
clone_size: many
v_call: TRBV10-3
j_call: TRBJ1-6
d_call: -

cdr3_nt: TGCGCCAGCAGCCAAGATGAGGGTGCCGGAAACACCATATATTTT
cdr3_aa: CASSQDEGAGNTIYF
clone_size: -
v_call: TRBV4-3
j_call: TRBJ1-3
d_call: -

cdr3_nt: TGTGCCAGCAGCCCCCATGGGTCCAATGAGCAGTTCTTC
cdr3_aa: CASSPHGSNEQFF
clone_size: few
v_call: TRBV9
j_call: TRBJ2-1
d_call: -

cdr3_nt: TGCACGCTAGCACAGGGGGACTACAATGAGCAGTTCTTC
cdr3_aa: CTLAQGDYNEQFF
clone_size: -
v_call: TRBV20-1
j_call: TRBJ2-1
d_call: TRBD1

cdr3_nt: TGTGCCAGTAAGTGGGAGGTACCAAGCAATCAGCCCCAGCATTTT
cdr3_aa: CASKWEVPSNQPQHF
clone_size: -
v_call: TRBV19
j_call: TRBJ1-5
d_call: -

cdr3_nt: TGTGCCAGCAGTTTGGAGGAGTACACTGAAGCTTTCTTT
cdr3_aa: CASSLEEYTEAFF
clone_size: -
v_call: TRBV7-9
j_call: TRBJ1-1
d_call: -

cdr3_nt: TGTGCCAGCAGCTTAATTAAGGGCGGGGGATACCCCTACAATGAGCGGTTCTTC
cdr3_aa: CASSLIKGGGYPYNERFF
clone_size: once
v_call: TRBV7-8
j_call: TRBJ2-1
d_call: TRBD2

cdr3_nt: TGTGCCACCAGCAGAGATGGGATCAATGAGCAGTTCTTC
cdr3_aa: CATSRDGINEQFF
clone_size: -
v_call: TRBV15
j_call: TRBJ2-1
d_call: -

cdr3_nt: TGTGCCAGAAGCTTGGGGACAGGGGGGTCCTCTGGGGCCAACGTCCTGACTTTC
cdr3_aa: CARSLGTGGSSGANVLTF
clone_size: -
v_call: TRBV5-3
j_call: TRBJ2-6
d_call: TRBD1